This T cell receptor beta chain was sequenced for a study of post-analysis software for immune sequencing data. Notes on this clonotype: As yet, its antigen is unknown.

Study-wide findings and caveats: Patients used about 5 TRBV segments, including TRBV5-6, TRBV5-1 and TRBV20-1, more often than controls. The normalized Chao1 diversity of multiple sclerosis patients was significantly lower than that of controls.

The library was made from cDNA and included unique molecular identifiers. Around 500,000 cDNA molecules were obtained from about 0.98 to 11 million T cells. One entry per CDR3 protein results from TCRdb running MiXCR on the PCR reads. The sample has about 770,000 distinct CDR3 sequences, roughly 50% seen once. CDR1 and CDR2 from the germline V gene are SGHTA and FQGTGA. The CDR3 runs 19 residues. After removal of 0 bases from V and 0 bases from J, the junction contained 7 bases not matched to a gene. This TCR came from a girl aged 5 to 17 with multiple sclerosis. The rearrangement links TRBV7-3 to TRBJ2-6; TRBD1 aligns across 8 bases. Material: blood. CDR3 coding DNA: TGTGCCAGCAGCTTAACTCCAGGACAGGGTTACTCTGGGGCCAACGTCCTGACTTTC. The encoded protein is CASSLTPGQGYSGANVLTF.